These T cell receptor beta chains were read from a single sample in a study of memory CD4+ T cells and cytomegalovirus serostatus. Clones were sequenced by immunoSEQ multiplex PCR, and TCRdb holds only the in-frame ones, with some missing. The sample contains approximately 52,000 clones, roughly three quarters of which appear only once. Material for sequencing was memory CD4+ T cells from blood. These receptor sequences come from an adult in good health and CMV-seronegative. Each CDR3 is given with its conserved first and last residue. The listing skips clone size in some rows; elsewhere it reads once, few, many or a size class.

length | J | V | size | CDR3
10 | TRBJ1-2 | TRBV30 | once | CAWSAEVATF
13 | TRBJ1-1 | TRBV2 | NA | CASSETAYTEAFF
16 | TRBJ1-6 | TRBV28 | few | CASSPRRSSYNSPLHF
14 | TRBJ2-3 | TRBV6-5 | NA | CASSAGGSTDTQYF
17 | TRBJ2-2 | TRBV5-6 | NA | CASSLGLAGGLAGELFF
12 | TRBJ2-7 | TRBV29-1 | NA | CSVRRGSYEQYF
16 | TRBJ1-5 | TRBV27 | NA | CASSPGTGGRNQPQHF
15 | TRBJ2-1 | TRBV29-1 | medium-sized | CSAGQTQSSYNEQFF
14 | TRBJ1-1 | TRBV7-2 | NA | CASSPLRQSSEAFF
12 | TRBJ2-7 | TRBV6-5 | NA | CASSILGSEQYF
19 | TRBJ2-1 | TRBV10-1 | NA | CASSESVSQGRAPDNEQFF
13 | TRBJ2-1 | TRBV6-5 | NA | CASRMDRVDEQFF
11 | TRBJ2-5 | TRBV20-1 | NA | CSARRGGTQYF
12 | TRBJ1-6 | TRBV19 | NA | CASQDYNSPLHF
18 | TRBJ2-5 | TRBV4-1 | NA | CASSQGVAGAGRPETQYF
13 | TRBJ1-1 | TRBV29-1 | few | CSAQWGSGAEAFF
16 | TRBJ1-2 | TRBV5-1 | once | CASRPGQGIRPYGYTF
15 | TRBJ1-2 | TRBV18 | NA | CASSPGAGTNYGYTF
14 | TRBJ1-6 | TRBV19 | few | CASSMLGAYSPLHF
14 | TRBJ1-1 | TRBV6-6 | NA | CASRKEGGHTEAFF
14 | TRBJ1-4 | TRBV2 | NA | CASSDGGSSEKLFF
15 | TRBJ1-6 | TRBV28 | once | CASTLRVAYNSPLHF
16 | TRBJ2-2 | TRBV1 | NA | CTSSQYQRGTTGELFF
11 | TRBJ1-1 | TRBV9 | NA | CASSVKSGAFF
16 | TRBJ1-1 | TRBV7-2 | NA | CASRLGQGVMNTEAFF
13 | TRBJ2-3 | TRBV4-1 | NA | CASSQGRVDTQYF
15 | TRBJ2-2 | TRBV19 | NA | CASRIDRAVTGELFF
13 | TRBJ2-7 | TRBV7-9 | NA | CASGERGGYEQYF
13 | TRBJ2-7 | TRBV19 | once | CATKTAFADEQYF
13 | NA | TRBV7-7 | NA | CASSSASSYEQYF
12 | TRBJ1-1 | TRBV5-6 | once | CASSFQETEAFF
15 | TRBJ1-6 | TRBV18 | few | CASSPRTGNDSPLHF
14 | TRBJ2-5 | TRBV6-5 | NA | CASSSGLVKETQYF
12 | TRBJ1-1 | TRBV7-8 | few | CASSLAGHEAFF
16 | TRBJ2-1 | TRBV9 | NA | CASSGVGLHSYNEQFF